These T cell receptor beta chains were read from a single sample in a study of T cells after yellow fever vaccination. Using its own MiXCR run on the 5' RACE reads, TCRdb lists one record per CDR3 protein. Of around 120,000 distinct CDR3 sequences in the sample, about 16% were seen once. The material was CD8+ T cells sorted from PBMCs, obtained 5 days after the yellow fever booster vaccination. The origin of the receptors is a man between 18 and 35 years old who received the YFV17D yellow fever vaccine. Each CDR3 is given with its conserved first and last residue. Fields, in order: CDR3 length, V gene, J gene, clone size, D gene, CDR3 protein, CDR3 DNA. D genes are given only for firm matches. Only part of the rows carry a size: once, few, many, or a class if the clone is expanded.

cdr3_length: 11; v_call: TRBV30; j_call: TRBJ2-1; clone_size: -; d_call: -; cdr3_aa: CAWSEIDEQFF; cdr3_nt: TGTGCCTGGAGTGAAATCGATGAGCAGTTCTTC
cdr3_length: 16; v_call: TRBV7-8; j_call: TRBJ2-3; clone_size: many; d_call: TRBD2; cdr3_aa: CASSSSGGGSTDTQYF; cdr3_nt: TGTGCCAGCAGCTCGAGCGGGGGGGGTTCCACAGATACGCAGTATTTT
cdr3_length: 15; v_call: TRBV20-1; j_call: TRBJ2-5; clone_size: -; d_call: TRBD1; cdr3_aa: CSARMGQREQETQYF; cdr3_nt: TGCAGTGCTAGGATGGGACAGAGAGAGCAAGAGACCCAGTACTTC
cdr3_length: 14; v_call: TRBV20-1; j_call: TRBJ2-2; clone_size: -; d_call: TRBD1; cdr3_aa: CSAAGTGGTGELFF; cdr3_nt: TGCAGTGCTGCCGGGACAGGGGGCACCGGGGAGCTGTTTTTT
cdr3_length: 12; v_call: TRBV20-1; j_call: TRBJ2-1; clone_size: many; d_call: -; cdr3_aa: CSARFGGNEQFF; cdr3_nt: TGCAGTGCTAGGTTCGGAGGGAATGAGCAGTTCTTC
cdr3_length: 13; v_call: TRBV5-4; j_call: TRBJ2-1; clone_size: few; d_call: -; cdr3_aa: CASSLGEPNEQFF; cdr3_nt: TGTGCCAGCAGCTTAGGGGAACCCAATGAGCAGTTCTTC
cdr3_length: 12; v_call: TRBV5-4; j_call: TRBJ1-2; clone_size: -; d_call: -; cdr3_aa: CASSFGGSGYTF; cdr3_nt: TGTGCCAGCAGCTTTGGAGGGAGCGGCTACACCTTC
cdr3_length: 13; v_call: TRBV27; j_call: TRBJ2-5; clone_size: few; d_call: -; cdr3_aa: CASSLWHGETQYF; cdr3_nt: TGTGCCAGCAGTTTATGGCACGGGGAGACCCAGTACTTC
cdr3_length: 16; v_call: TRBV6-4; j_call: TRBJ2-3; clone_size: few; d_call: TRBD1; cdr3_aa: CASSDKGTGETDTQYF; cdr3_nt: TGTGCCAGCAGCGATAAAGGGACAGGGGAGACAGATACGCAGTATTTT
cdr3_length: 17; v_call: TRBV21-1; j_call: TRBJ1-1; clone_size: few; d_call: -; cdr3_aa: CASSKEVYRGSRTEAFF; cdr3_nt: TGTGCCAGCAGCAAAGAGGTCTACAGGGGAAGTCGGACTGAAGCTTTCTTT
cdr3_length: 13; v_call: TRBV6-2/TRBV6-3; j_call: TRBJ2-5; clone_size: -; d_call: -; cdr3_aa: CASSDGDLETQYF; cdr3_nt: TGTGCCAGCAGCGACGGTGACCTAGAGACCCAGTACTTC
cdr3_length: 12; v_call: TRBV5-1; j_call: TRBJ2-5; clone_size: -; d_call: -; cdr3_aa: CASRDTRETQYF; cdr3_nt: TGCGCCAGCAGGGACACTCGGGAGACCCAGTACTTC
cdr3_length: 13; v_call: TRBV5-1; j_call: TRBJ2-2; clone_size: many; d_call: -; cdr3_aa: CASSLGVTGELFF; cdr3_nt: TGCGCCAGCAGCTTGGGCGTAACCGGGGAGCTGTTTTTT
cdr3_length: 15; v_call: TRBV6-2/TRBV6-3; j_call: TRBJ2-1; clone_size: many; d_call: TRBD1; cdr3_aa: CASSYSDRVYNEQFF; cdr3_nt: TGTGCCAGCAGTTATTCCGACAGGGTCTACAATGAGCAGTTCTTC
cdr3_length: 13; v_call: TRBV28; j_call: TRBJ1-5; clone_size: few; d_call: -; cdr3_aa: CASRDSLYQPQHF; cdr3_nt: TGTGCCAGCAGGGACAGCCTGTATCAGCCCCAGCATTTT
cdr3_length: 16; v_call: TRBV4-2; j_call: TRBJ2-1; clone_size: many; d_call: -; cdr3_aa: CASSQDKGGSYNEQFF; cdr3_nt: TGTGCCAGCAGCCAAGATAAGGGGGGGTCCTACAATGAGCAGTTCTTC
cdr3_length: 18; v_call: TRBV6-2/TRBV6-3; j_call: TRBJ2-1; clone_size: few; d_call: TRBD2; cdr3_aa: CASSYSTQQRGGLGEQFF; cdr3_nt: TGTGCCAGCAGTTACTCGACCCAGCAGCGGGGGGGCCTTGGGGAGCAGTTCTTC
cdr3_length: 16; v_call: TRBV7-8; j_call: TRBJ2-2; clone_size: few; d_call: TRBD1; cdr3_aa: CASSYSTGIISGELFF; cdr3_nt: TGTGCCAGCAGCTACTCGACAGGGATTATTTCCGGGGAGCTGTTTTTT
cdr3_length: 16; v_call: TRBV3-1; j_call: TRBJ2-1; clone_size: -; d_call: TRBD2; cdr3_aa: CASSRSASGGPYEQFF; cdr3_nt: TGTGCCAGCAGCCGGTCCGCGTCGGGGGGGCCATATGAGCAGTTCTTC
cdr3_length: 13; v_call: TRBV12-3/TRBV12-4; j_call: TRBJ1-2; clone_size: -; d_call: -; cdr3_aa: CASSLGQSYGYTF; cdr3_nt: TGTGCCAGCAGTCTCGGACAGTCCTATGGCTACACCTTC
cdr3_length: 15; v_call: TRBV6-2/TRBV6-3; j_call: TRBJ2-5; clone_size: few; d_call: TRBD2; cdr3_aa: CASSWGLAGGETQYF; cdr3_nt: TGTGCCAGCAGTTGGGGACTAGCGGGGGGCGAGACCCAGTACTTC
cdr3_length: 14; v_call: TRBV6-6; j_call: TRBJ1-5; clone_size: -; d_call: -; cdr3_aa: CASSNQGLWQPQHF; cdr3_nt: TGTGCCAGCAGTAACCAGGGGCTTTGGCAGCCCCAGCATTTT
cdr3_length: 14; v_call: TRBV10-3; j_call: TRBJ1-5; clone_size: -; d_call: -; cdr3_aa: CAISEASMSQPQHF; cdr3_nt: TGTGCCATCAGTGAGGCGAGTATGAGTCAGCCCCAGCATTTT
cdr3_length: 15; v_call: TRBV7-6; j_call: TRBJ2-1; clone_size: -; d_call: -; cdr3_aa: CASSLQAPSYNEQFF; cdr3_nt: TGTGCCAGCAGCCTACAGGCCCCATCCTACAATGAGCAGTTCTTC
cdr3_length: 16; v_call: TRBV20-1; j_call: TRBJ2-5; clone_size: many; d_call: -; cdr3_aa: CSATMGSGSIQETQYF; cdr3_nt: TGCAGTGCTACGATGGGGTCAGGGTCCATACAAGAGACCCAGTACTTC
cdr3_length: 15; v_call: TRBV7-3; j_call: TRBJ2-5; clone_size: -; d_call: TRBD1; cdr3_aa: CASSLVPGGRETQYF; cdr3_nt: TGTGCCAGCAGCTTAGTCCCAGGGGGCAGGGAGACCCAGTACTTC
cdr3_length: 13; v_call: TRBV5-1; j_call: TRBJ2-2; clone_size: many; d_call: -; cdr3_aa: CASITENTGELFF; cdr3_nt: TGCGCCAGCATAACAGAGAACACCGGGGAGCTGTTTTTT
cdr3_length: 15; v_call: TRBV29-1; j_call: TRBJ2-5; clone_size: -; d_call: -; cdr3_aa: CSVVASGEGRVVQYF; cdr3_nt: TGCAGCGTTGTGGCCTCGGGGGAAGGTCGGGTGGTCCAGTACTTC
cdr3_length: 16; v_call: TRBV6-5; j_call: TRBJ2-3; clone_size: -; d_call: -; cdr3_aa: CASSYSFSSLGHTQYF; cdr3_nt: TGTGCCAGCAGTTACTCGTTCAGCTCCCTGGGACATACGCAGTATTTT
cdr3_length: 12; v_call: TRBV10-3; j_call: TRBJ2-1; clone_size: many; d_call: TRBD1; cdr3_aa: CAISLQGNEQFF; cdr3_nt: TGTGCCATCAGTTTACAGGGGAATGAGCAGTTCTTC
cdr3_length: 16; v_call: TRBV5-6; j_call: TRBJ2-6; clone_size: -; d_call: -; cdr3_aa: CASSLSGGGGANVLTF; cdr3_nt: TGTGCCAGCAGCCTCTCAGGGGGGGGAGGGGCCAACGTCCTGACTTTC
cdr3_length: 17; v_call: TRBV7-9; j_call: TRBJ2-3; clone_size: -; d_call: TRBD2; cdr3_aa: CASSTTLAGGHADTQYF; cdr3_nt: TGTGCCAGCAGCACAACCTTAGCGGGGGGGCACGCAGATACGCAGTATTTT
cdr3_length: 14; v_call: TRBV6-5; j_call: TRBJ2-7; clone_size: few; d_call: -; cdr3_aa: CASSYWGREGEQYF; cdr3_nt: TGTGCCAGCAGTTACTGGGGGCGAGAGGGCGAGCAGTACTTC
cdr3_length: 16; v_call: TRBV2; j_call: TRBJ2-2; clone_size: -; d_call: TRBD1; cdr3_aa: CASSIIGQGGTGELFF; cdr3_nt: TGTGCCAGCAGTATAATCGGACAGGGGGGCACCGGGGAGCTGTTTTTT
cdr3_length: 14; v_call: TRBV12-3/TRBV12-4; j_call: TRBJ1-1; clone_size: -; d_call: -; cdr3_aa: CASTAPGENTEAFF; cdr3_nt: TGTGCCAGCACTGCCCCTGGGGAGAACACTGAAGCTTTCTTT
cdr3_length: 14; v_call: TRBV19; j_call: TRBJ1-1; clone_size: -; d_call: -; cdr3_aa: CASTGGGWSGWAFF; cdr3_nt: TGTGCCAGCACCGGGGGGGGCTGGTCAGGTTGGGCTTTCTTT
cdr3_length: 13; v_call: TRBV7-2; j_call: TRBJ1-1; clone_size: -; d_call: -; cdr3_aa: CASSLGFGTEAFF; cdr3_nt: TGTGCCAGCAGCTTGGGGTTTGGGACTGAAGCTTTCTTT
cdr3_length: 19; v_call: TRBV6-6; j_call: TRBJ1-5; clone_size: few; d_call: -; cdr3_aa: CASSYSLRTEISSNQPQHF; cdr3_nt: TGTGCCAGCAGTTACTCGTTGCGGACAGAGATAAGTAGCAATCAGCCCCAGCATTTT
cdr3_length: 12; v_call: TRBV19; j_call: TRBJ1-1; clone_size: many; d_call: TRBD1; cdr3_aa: CASRTGGTEAFF; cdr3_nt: TGTGCCAGTAGGACAGGGGGTACTGAAGCTTTCTTT
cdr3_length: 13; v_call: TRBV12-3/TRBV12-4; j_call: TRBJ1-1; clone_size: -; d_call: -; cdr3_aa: CASSPRQNTEAFF; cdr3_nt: TGTGCCAGCAGTCCCCGACAGAACACTGAAGCTTTCTTT
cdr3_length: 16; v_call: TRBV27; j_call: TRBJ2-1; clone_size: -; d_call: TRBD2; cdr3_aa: CASSFLTSGANNEQFF; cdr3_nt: TGTGCCAGCAGTTTTCTGACTAGCGGGGCAAACAATGAGCAGTTCTTC
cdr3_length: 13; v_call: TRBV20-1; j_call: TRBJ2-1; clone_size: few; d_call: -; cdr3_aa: CSARAETYNEQFF; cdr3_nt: TGCAGTGCTAGGGCGGAAACCTACAATGAGCAGTTCTTC
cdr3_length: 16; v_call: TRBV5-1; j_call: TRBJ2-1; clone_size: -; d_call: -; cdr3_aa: CASSYLTSLQTNEQFF; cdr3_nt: TGCGCCAGCAGCTACCTGACTAGTCTGCAGACCAATGAGCAGTTCTTC
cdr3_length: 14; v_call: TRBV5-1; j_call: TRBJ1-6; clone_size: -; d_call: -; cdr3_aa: CASSPTGTNSPLHF; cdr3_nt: TGCGCCAGCAGCCCGACAGGAACGAATTCACCCCTCCACTTT
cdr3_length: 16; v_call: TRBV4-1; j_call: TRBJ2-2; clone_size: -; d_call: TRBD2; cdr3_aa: CASRLTGTSQFGELFF; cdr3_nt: TGCGCCAGCAGACTTACCGGGACTAGTCAGTTCGGGGAGCTGTTTTTT